A single TCR beta chain is shown here with its context. Its specificity is unknown. The sample originates from a study of T cell repertoires in cytomegalovirus infection. Study findings and constraints: Across the ex vivo response, the dominant clonotypes were HLA-C-restricted CMV-specific TCR beta clonotypes.

TCRdb redid the calling of the reads with MiXCR, one entry per CDR3 protein. The sample consists of approximately 470,000 distinct CDR3 sequences, about 42% of them appearing once. The source was cultured PBMCs, collected from culture after CMV antigen stimulation. The sequence was obtained from a human donor in good health (CMV status not recorded). Some clones in this sample may be carry-over from other donors' samples.

CDR3 nucleotide sequence: TGTGCCAGCAGCCAAGGGTCAGGGGGCACCGGGGAGCTGTTTTTT. It specifies CASSQGSGGTGELFF. V is TRBV7-6 and J is TRBJ2-2, with 7 bases lining up with TRBD1. CDR1 and CDR2 (germline): SGHVS, FNYEAQ. The CDR3 extends over 15 amino acids. V shed 5 bases, J shed 4 bases, and the junction held 7 bases outside the gene matches.